This TCR beta chain was identified during a study of brain T cells in children with intractable seizures. Points from the study as a whole: Absence of clones before surgery may stem from lower sequencing depth.

Germline V gives CDR1 MDHEN, CDR2 SYDVKM. V lost 1 base and J lost 3; bases outside the gene matches: 5. The CDR3 covers 16 residues. TCRdb's table, derived via immunoSEQ multiplex PCR, lists solely in-frame clones and lacks some. The sample comprises 110,000 or so clones, roughly 92% of which are singletons, and about 4% rests with the top ten. In regard to this clone: Its target is not known.

This chain connects TRBV28 to TRBJ2-1, with 8 nucleotides matching TRBD2. This clonotype was obtained from a boy in the first two years of life with hemimegalencephaly and intractable seizures. The specimen was peripheral blood, collected at surgery. The chain's CDR3 is CASSLSWRGDYNEQFF. The CDR3 nucleotides are TGTGCCAGCAGTTTATCGTGGCGGGGGGACTACAATGAGCAGTTCTTC.